These 24 T cell receptor beta chains originate from one sample sequenced in a study of blood T cell repertoires in COVID-19. Data came from immunoSEQ multiplex PCR; TCRdb stores just in-frame clones and leaves some out. The sample has tens of thousands of clones; about 76% are singletons. Input material: peripheral blood. All receptors derive from a human donor in a cohort sampled during active COVID-19.

This clone was observed a few times. This chain connects TRBV7-2 to TRBJ1-6; D is undetermined. Deletions cut 3 bases from V and 9 bases from J, with 12 bases between. The CDR3 covers 14 residues. Germline V CDR1 and CDR2: SGHTA, FQGNSA. CDR3 nucleotides: TGTGCCAGCAGCTTCGGTCAAGTCGGTTCACCCCTCCACTTT. Residues: CASSFGQVGSPLHF.

This clone came up once. The V gene is TRBV7-9, the J gene TRBJ2-5; D remains unclear. CDR1 is SEHNR and CDR2 is FQNEAQ in the germline V gene (reference sequence). V was trimmed by 0 bases and J by 5 bases, leaving 7 bases between them. The CDR3 totals 13 residues. Here the CDR3 DNA reads TGTGCCAGCAGCTTAGCTAAGAGGGAGACCCAGTACTTC. It yields the protein CASSLAKRETQYF. Using reference TRBV7-9 and TRBJ2-5 for the parts outside the CDR3, the full variable domain is DTGVSQNPRHKITKRGQNVTFRCDPISEHNRLYWYRQTLGQGPEFLTYFQNEAQLEKSRLLSDRFSAERPKGSFSTLEIQRTEQGDSAMYLCASSLAKRETQYFGPGTRLLVL.

The genes are TRBV29-1 and TRBJ1-4, with TRBD1 matching 9 bases. Germline-derived CDR1 and CDR2 are SQVTM and ANQGSEA. V was clipped by 7 bases and J by 8 bases; unmatched bases: 14. The CDR3 spans 15 residues. CDR3 sequence (DNA): TGCAGCGCCACCGGGACAGGGAACCTGTGGGAAAAACTGTTTTTT. This codes for CSATGTGNLWEKLFF.

This clone was seen repeatedly, ten times or more. V gene TRBV6-1 combines with J gene TRBJ2-5, with a weak D call TRBD1 (6 bases). Trimming cost V 1 base and J 9 bases, with 15 bases left between them. Looked up from germline, CDR1 is MNHNS and CDR2 is SASEGT. The CDR3 loop spans 14 amino acids. The CDR3 sequence is CASSEGQAVGAQYF. DNA of the CDR3: TGTGCCAGCAGTGAAGGACAGGCCGTAGGGGCCCAGTACTTC.

This rearrangement joins TRBV2 to TRBJ2-5; tentatively, D is TRBD1 (6 bases). CDR1 is SNHLY, CDR2 FYNNEI, per germline. CDR3 length: 13 residues. Trimming took 6 bases from V and 5 from J, leaving 13 bases between them. CDR3 amino acids: CASRDRPGETQYF. CDR3 bases: TGTGCCAGCAGAGACAGGCCGGGGGAGACCCAGTACTTC.

At least ten counts were recorded for this clone. The chain couples TRBV6-6 to TRBJ1-5, with D possibly TRBD1 on 5 matching bases. Germline V gene data show CDR1 as MNHNY and CDR2 as SVGAGI (reference sequence). The CDR3 consists of 15 residues. The V gene lost 6 bases and the J gene lost 3 bases, with 15 bases spanning the gap. The chain's CDR3 is CASSKFGGDNQPQHF. The DNA for the CDR3 is TGTGCCAGCAGCAAGTTCGGGGGGGACAATCAGCCCCAGCATTTT.

The genes are TRBV11-1 and TRBJ2-3; D unresolved. The CDR3 is 14 residues long. The V gene's germline CDR1 is SGHAT and CDR2 FQDESV (reference sequence). Trimming shortened V by 0 bases and J by 1 base, and 5 bases separated the two germline ends. The CDR3 loop reads CASSLATGTDTQYF. CDR3 sequence (DNA): TGTGCCAGCAGCTTAGCCACAGGCACAGATACGCAGTATTTT. Full variable domain (rest looked up from reference TRBV11-1 and TRBJ2-3): EAEVAQSPRYKITEKSQAVAFWCDPISGHATLYWYRQILGQGPELLVQFQDESVVDDSQLPKDRFSAERLKGVDSTLKIQPAELGDSAMYLCASSLATGTDTQYFGPGTRLTVL.

V is TRBV5-6 and J is TRBJ1-1; a possible D gene is TRBD1 (5 bases). CDR1 and CDR2 from the germline V gene are SGHDT and YYEEEE. The CDR3 contains 16 residues. Trimming stripped 0 bases from V and 0 bases from J, with 12 bases between. The CDR3: CASSLVGRGLNTEAFF. The CDR3 bases are TGTGCCAGCAGCTTGGTGGGTCGGGGGTTGAACACTGAAGCTTTCTTT.

The V gene is TRBV5-8, the J gene TRBJ1-2, with D possibly matching TRBD1 (5 bases). The CDR3 has 13 residues. Germline CDR1 SGHTS, CDR2 YDEGEE. Trimming took 5 bases from V and 4 from J, leaving 12 bases between them. The CDR3 sequence: CASSAGMSYGYTF. The CDR3 DNA reads as TGTGCCAGCAGTGCAGGGATGAGCTATGGCTACACCTTC.

CDR3 residues: CASSEQVANEKLFF. In nucleotides, the CDR3 is TGTGCCAGCAGTGAACAGGTCGCTAATGAAAAACTGTTTTTT. The rearrangement links TRBV6-1 to TRBJ1-4; D is uncertain. The V gene's germline CDR1 is MNHNS and CDR2 SASEGT. V was cut by 2 bases and J by 3 bases, with 7 bases left in between. The CDR3 runs to 14 residues.

V is TRBV3-1 (or the pseudogene TRBV3-2) and J is TRBJ2-5; TRBD1 might be the D (6 bases). Germline CDR1 reads LGHDT; CDR2 reads YNNKEL (reference sequence). V gave up 0 bases and J gave up 4 bases, with 18 bases separating them. The CDR3 covers 17 residues. The CDR3 loop is CASSQDRINRVGETQYF. The CDR3 region has the DNA TGTGCCAGCAGCCAAGATCGGATCAACAGGGTCGGAGAGACCCAGTACTTC.

J is TRBJ1-6 and V is TRBV3-1 (or the pseudogene TRBV3-2); D possibly corresponds to TRBD1 (5 bases). Germline lookup yields CDR1 LGHDT and CDR2 YNNKEL (reference sequence). V lost 5 bases and J lost 5, with 13 bases in between. The CDR3 has 15 amino acids. The CDR3 protein is CASSKTRGNNSPLHF. The CDR3, as DNA: TGTGCCAGCAGCAAGACAAGGGGAAATAATTCACCCCTCCACTTT.

The genes are TRBV6-5 and TRBJ2-1; D is perhaps TRBD1 (6 bases). V shed 8 bases and J shed 0 bases, with 11 bases lying between them. The CDR3 runs to 14 residues. Germline V gene sequence: CDR1 MNHEY, CDR2 SVGAGI. Here the CDR3 DNA reads TGTGCCAGCTGGGACACCAGCTCCTACAATGAGCAGTTCTTC. Its protein product is CASWDTSSYNEQFF.

This clone is a singleton in its sample. J is TRBJ2-7 and V is TRBV4-1; 12 bases line up with TRBD2. V lost 2 bases and J lost 2; bases outside the gene matches: 1. Germline CDR1 is MGHRA and CDR2 is YSYEKL. This CDR3 is 15 amino acids long. Here the CDR3 reads CASSQLAGGTYEQYF. The CDR3 DNA reads as TGCGCCAGCAGCCAACTAGCGGGAGGGACCTACGAGCAGTACTTC.

The gene calls are TRBV5-1 and TRBJ1-4; 9 bases are a match to TRBD1. Germline CDR1 is SGHRS and CDR2 is YFSETQ. V gave up 3 bases and J gave up 8 bases; unmatched junction bases: 8. This CDR3 is built from 15 residues. The CDR3 DNA is TGCGCCAGCAGCTCCTCCGGGACAGGGTCGGAAAAACTGTTTTTT. It codes for CASSSSGTGSEKLFF.

CDR3 DNA sequence: TGTGCCAGCAGCTTAGTGGGAAGCGGGAGTAGTGAGCAGTTCTTC. It encodes CASSLVGSGSSEQFF. This chain connects TRBV7-3 to TRBJ2-1; 8 nucleotides match TRBD2. Germline V gene sequence: CDR1 SGHTA, CDR2 FQGTGA. This CDR3 is built from 15 residues. J lost 9 bases, V lost 2 bases, and 9 bases had no gene match. The full variable domain, rest sourced from reference TRBV7-3 and TRBJ2-1, is GAGVSQTPSNKVTEKGKYVELRCDPISGHTALYWYRQSLGQGPEFLIYFQGTGAADDSGLPNDRFFAVRPEGSVSTLKIQRTERGDSAVYLCASSLVGSGSSEQFFGPGTRLTVL.

The chain couples TRBV2 to TRBJ2-2; 10 positions match TRBD1. V gave up 6 bases and J gave up 6 bases; unmatched junction bases: 13. CDR1 and CDR2 (germline): SNHLY, FYNNEI. The CDR3 runs 17 residues. The CDR3 reads CASRKASGTGVAGELFF. CDR3 DNA sequence: TGTGCCAGCAGGAAAGCGTCCGGGACAGGGGTGGCCGGGGAGCTGTTTTTT.

The genes are TRBV11-2 and TRBJ2-5; TRBD2 aligns across 9 bases. With V trimmed by 3 bases and J by 4 bases, 6 bases remained unmatched. The CDR3 is 15 amino acids. Germline V CDR1 and CDR2: SGHAT, FQNNGV. CDR3 DNA sequence: TGTGCCAGCAGCTTGGGCGGGGGGGCCGTAGAGACCCAGTACTTC. It yields the protein CASSLGGGAVETQYF.

The chain employs TRBV5-1 and TRBJ1-1; D uncertain. In germline, CDR1 is SGHRS, CDR2 YFSETQ. V was cut by 0 bases and J by 0 bases, with 15 bases left in between. The CDR3 spans 17 residues. CDR3 in DNA: TGCGCCAGCAGCTTGGGAGGGCCGCGCCTTATGAACACTGAAGCTTTCTTT. Amino acid sequence: CASSLGGPRLMNTEAFF.

This sequence joins TRBV19 and TRBJ2-7; no clear D. Germline loops: CDR1 LNHDA, CDR2 SQIVND (reference sequence). V shed 10 bases and J shed 3 bases, with 10 bases lying between them. The length of the CDR3 is 11 residues. The CDR3 region is CATSQDYEQYF. The CDR3 DNA is TGTGCCACCTCTCAGGACTACGAGCAGTACTTC. The full variable domain, rest sourced from reference TRBV19 and TRBJ2-7, is DGGITQSPKYLFRKEGQNVTLSCEQNLNHDAMYWYRQDPGQGLRLIYYSQIVNDFQKGDIAEGYSVSREKKESFPLTVTSAQKNPTAFYLCATSQDYEQYFGPGTRLTVT.

The V call is TRBV7-2, the J call TRBJ2-1; D is unresolved. V lost 5 bases and J 9 bases, leaving 8 bases between the germline ends. The V gene's germline CDR1 is SGHTA and CDR2 FQGNSA. The CDR3 loop spans 11 amino acids. CDR3 loop: CASSPLSEQFF. CDR3 DNA: TGTGCCAGCAGCCCACTTAGTGAGCAGTTCTTC.

This clone is a singleton in its sample. One end of the junction does not line up with germline, which may come from a read error. V gene TRBV4-3 combines with J gene TRBJ2-2, with D perhaps TRBD2 (6 bases). This CDR3 is built from 16 residues. Germline lookup yields CDR1 LGHNA and CDR2 YSLEER. This CDR3 reads CASSQEVGGNSGELFF. CDR3 in DNA: TGCGCCAGCAGCCAAGAAGTAGGCGGGAACTCCGGGGAGCTGTTTTTT.

V usage is TRBV6-5 and J usage is TRBJ2-5; 9 positions agree with TRBD1. V lost 6 bases, J lost 5 bases, and 7 bases stayed unmatched. Germline V CDR1 and CDR2: MNHEY, SVGAGI. CDR3 length: 14 residues. Here the CDR3 DNA reads TGTGCCAGCAGCCGGGACAGGGTCACGGAGACCCAGTACTTC. This encodes CASSRDRVTETQYF.

The rearrangement joins TRBV11-2 to TRBJ2-3, with 9 bases lining up with TRBD2. The CDR3 spans 17 residues. V gave up 1 base and J gave up 1 base; unmatched junction bases: 6. From germline, CDR1 is SGHAT and CDR2 FQNNGV. The DNA of the CDR3 is TGTGCCAGCAGCTTAGTTGGGACTAGCCACCGCACAGATACGCAGTATTTT. As protein: CASSLVGTSHRTDTQYF.